A single TCR beta chain is shown here with its context. No cognate antigen has been identified for it. There are no base qualities to consult, and no much larger clone falls within one base. This sample is part of a study of OX40 agonist ivuxolimab in advanced cancers. Regarding the study in general: Ivuxolimab was an agonistic, fully human IgG2 monoclonal antibody directed against OX40 (CD134), a costimulatory receptor. Intravenous ivuxolimab was administered to patients every 2 weeks at six dose levels: 0.01, 0.1, 0.3, 1.5, 3 and 10 mg/kg. Among the 50 to 55 dose-escalation patients, some 20 had hepatocellular carcinoma, approximately 15 melanoma, 9 renal cell carcinoma and 9 head and neck cancer. In the dose-escalation cohort, around four fifths of patients were male, and the mean age was approximately 60 years, with a range of roughly 20 to 80. Prior anti-PD-1, anti-PD-L1 or anti-CTLA-4 therapy was permitted, and about two fifths of dose-escalation patients had received checkpoint inhibitors. Partial responses were achieved by three dose-escalation patients, of whom one had hepatocellular carcinoma and two had cutaneous melanoma. Peripheral TCRbeta sequencing aimed to test whether ivuxolimab altered TCR sequence diversity and caused clonal T-cell expansion. The paper describes the monotherapy dose-escalation part (N = 52 patients) of the phase I trial of ivuxolimab.

V is reduced by 7 bases and J by 4 bases, leaving a spacing of 13 bases between them. The CDR3 holds 13 amino acids from the cysteine to the phenylalanine. The only DNA kept is the CDR3, 39 bases in frame from the first base. CDR1 and CDR2 were assigned from the germline V gene as SGHTA and FQGTGA. The trial excluded patients who had a history of autoimmune disease or who were on systemic immunosuppression. Peripheral blood for TCR sequencing was collected from all dose cohorts at baseline, on cycle 4 day 1, and on cycle 7 day 1. The samples were taken from a phase I, first-in-human, multicenter, open-label dose-escalation trial of ivuxolimab. Adults with locally advanced or metastatic head and neck squamous cell, hepatocellular, melanoma or renal cell carcinoma were enrolled in the trial. Before TCR sequencing, CD4+ T cells and CD8+ T cells from peripheral blood were sorted into separate populations.

Findings and caveats that apply to the study as a whole: After ivuxolimab, CD8+ T cells had more expanded clones than CD4+ T cells on average. In the 0.1-3.0 mg/kg groups, partial responders had among the lowest normalized peripheral clonal expansion, particularly in CD8+ T cells. Antigen specificity was not determined for the clonally expanded peripheral T cells. Clonal expansion of both CD4+ and CD8+ blood T cells was observed from baseline to week 6 at doses 0.1 to 3.0 mg/kg. Low levels of normalized T-cell clonal expansion were also seen in some patients who did not respond.

Genomic DNA was extracted from sorted cells for sequencing of the TCRbeta CDR3 region. The immunoSEQ Assay was used to sequence the TCRbeta CDR3 regions. In TCRdb, the immuneACCESS table is reduced to in-frame sequences with V and J assigned. These tables do not hold every clone; where another copy was compared, an unresolved V gene accounts for under half, and the others remain unexplained. Recorded for this sample are some 49,000 clones; less than 90% of them occurred a single time. The ten largest clones represent roughly 54% of the sample. The TCR sequence derives from an adult with an advanced solid tumor such as melanoma, head and neck, liver or kidney cancer. The receptor chain draws on TRBV7-3 and TRBJ1-1; 5 matching bases give a weak D call of TRBD1. The source material was CD4+ or CD8+ T cells sorted from blood, sampled in a trial of the OX40 agonist ivuxolimab. The CDR3 reads as follows: CASMGPAGTEAFF. The DNA sequence follows: TGTGCCAGCATGGGGCCCGCGGGCACTGAAGCTTTCTTT.